This TCR beta chain was obtained from a study of shared clonotypes between healthy human individuals (dated by TCRdb to 2019 to 2021). Notes on the research overall: The cohort included three men and a couple of women between 18 and 49 years of age. To estimate repertoire size and how much clonotype sharing occurs between individuals, the study deeply sequenced the blood TCR repertoires of several healthy adults. Between about 0.85 and 9.5 billion PBMCs per donor were obtained by leukapheresis. To increase sequencing depth and limit assay-specific biases, different laboratories used diverse techniques to prepare libraries and sequence TCR repertoires. Per donor, three plates each were used for CD4 naive and CD4 memory, two for CD8 naive, and one for CD8 memory.

Using the deep immunoSEQ assay, multiplex PCR amplified TCR CDR3 regions from genomic DNA. Extracted genomic DNA from each cell subset was distributed evenly across all wells of several immunoSEQ 96-well plates, and each plate was treated as a replicate. For sorted subsets, each replicate PCR was loaded with approximately 200 ng genomic DNA, equivalent to 30,000 to 35,000 T cell genomes. Purified libraries were quantified with a Qubit 3.0 fluorometer, sized on a Bioanalyzer 2100, and re-quantified with the KAPA Library Quantification kit. Each immunoSEQ 96-well plate was sequenced on its own single-read 150-cycle Illumina NextSeq 550 flow cell. Per the source publication's procedure: Because only junctional sequences without quality scores were contained in the immunoSEQ output, filtering matching that applied to full-length reads could not be performed. Sequences were annotated with PyIR, a Python wrapper for IgBLAST v1.9, and V/J genes and CDR3 were assigned using IMGT germline references. Reads with weak V/J assignments (E-value above 1e-6), missing CDR3, stop codons, out-of-frame junctions, or ambiguous translated residues were removed. A V3J clonotype was defined by an identical inferred V gene, J gene, and CDR3 amino acid sequence. To compute the percentage overlap between repertoires, the number of shared unique clonotypes was divided by the size of the smaller repertoire. Repertoire richness was assessed with RTK rarefaction, the Chao1 estimator, and Recon v2.1 estimates of unobserved clonotypes. Generation probabilities were computed with OLGA for all TCRbeta clonotypes obtained by the gDNA method from several donors. TCRdb holds this immuneACCESS table with in-frame rearrangements only. Some clones are missing; in checked studies, unresolved V genes explain under half, and the rest has no known cause. Clone size and the V and J calls come from that table; the DNA yielded D and trimming. The sample table shows approximately 1,500,000 clones, and roughly 98% are seen once. The top ten hold approximately 0.45% of the sample.

The donors were healthy, HIV-negative adults who had no recently reported acute infections or vaccinations. All donors were Caucasian adults living in Nashville, Tennessee, USA. CD4+ T cells were enriched through magnetic negative selection, after which naive cells were positively selected on CD45RA and the remaining negative fraction served as the memory subset. After blood collection by leukapheresis, PBMCs were isolated using Ficoll-Histopaque density gradient centrifugation and then cryopreserved in the vapor phase of liquid nitrogen. Analytical flow cytometry was used to check the purity and quantity of every magnetically sorted T cell population. Genomic DNA was isolated from every sorted fraction and measured by UV absorbance on a Nanodrop 2000c. To note about this clone: This receptor's antigen is unknown. Per-nucleotide qualities are absent, and no much larger clonotype sits a single base away.

The germline V gene specifies SQVTM as CDR1 and ANQGSEA as CDR2. The CDR3 measures 12 amino acids from cysteine to phenylalanine. The CDR3 DNA has 36 bases and is translated from base 1. V and J lose 4 bases and 2 bases, and a span of 9 bases separates them. The study at large found these results: Sampling was restricted to blood, and TCR repertoires in tissue are likely to differ from TCR repertoires in blood. Naive subsets generally had larger estimated clonotype richness than memory subsets. About 5% of naive CD4, 3% to 4% of naive CD8, around 2.3% of memory CD4, and approximately 0.4% of memory CD8 clonotypes were shared across four donors. Incomplete sequencing was indicated by rarefaction of sorted-subset datasets, despite the large sequencing depth. Pairwise subsampling led to the expectation that sequencing depth would affect the degree of clonotype sharing among donors. Compared with non-shared clonotypes, clonotypes shared by all four sorted-subset donors had higher generation probabilities. The small number of donors limited the genetic and exposure-history diversity represented.

Sequencing input: naive CD4+ T cells sorted from blood. This specimen's cell subset or site label, interpreted: CD45RA+ positively selected. The TCR was taken from a man younger than 40 in good health. The sequence joins TRBV29-1 to TRBJ2-7; a tentative D match to TRBD1 spans 5 bases. At the DNA level, the sequence is TGCAGCGTTGGAGACAGCCCCTACGAGCAGTACTTC. This yields the protein CSVGDSPYEQYF.